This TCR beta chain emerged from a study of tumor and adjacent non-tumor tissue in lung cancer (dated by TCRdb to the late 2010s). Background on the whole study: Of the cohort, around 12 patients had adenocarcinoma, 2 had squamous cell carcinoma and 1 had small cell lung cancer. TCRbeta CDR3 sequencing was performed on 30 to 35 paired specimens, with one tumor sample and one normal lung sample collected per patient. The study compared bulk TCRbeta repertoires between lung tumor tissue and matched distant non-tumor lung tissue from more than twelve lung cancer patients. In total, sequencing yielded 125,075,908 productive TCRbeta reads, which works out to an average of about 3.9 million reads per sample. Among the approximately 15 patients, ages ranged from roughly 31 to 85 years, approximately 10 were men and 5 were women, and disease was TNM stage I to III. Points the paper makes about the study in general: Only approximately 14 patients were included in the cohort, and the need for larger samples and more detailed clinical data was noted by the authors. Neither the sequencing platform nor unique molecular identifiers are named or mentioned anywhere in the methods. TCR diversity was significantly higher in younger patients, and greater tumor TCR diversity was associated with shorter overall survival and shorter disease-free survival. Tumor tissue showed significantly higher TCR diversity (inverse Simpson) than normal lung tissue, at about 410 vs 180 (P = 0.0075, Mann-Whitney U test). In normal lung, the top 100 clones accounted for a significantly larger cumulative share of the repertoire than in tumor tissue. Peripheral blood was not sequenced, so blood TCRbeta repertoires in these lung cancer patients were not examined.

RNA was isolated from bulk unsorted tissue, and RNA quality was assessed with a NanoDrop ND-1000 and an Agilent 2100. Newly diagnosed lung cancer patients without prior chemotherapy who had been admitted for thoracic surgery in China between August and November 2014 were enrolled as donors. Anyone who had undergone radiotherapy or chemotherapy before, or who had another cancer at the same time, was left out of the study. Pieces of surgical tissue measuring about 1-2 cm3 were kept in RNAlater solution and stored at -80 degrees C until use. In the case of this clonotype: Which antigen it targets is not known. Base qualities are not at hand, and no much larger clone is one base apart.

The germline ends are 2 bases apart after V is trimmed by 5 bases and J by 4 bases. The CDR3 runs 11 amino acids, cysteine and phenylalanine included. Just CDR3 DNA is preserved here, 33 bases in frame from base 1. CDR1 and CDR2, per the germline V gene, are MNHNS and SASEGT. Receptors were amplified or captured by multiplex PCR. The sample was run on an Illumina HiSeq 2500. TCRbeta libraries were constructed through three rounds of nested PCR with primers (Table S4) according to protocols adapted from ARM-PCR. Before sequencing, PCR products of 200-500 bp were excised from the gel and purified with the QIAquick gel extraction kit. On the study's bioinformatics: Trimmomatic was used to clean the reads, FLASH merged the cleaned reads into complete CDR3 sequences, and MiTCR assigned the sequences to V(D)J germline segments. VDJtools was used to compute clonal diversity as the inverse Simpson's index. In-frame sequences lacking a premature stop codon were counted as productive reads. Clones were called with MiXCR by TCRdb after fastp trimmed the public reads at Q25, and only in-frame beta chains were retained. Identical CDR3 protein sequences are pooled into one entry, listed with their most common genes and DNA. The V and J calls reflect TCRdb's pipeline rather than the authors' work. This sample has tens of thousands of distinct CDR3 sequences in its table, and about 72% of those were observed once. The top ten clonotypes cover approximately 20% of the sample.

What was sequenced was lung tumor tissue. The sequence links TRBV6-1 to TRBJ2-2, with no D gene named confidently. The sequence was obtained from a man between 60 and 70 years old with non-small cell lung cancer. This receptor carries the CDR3 CASSPTGELFF. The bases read TGTGCCAGCAGTCCCACCGGGGAGCTGTTTTTT.